This entry features one T cell receptor (beta chain) sequence. Using immunoSEQ multiplex PCR, the repertoire was profiled, and TCRdb retains in-frame clones only, with some absent. Of around 210,000 clones listed, 70% to 90% are singletons. The CDR3 has 15 residues. Germline loops: CDR1 MNHEY, CDR2 SVGEGT. J lost 15 bases, V lost 0 bases, and 10 bases had no gene match. This specimen belongs to a study of blood T cell repertoires in COVID-19. The V and J genes are TRBV6-2 or TRBV6-3 and TRBJ2-1; 11 bases match TRBD2. This sequence originates from a woman under 30 who had recovered from COVID-19. Sequenced input: PBMCs or T cells enriched from blood (not recorded which). The CDR3 DNA reads TGTGCCAGCAGTTACTCGAGTAGCGGGGGGGCTCGACGGTTCTTC. The encoded protein is CASSYSSSGGARRFF.